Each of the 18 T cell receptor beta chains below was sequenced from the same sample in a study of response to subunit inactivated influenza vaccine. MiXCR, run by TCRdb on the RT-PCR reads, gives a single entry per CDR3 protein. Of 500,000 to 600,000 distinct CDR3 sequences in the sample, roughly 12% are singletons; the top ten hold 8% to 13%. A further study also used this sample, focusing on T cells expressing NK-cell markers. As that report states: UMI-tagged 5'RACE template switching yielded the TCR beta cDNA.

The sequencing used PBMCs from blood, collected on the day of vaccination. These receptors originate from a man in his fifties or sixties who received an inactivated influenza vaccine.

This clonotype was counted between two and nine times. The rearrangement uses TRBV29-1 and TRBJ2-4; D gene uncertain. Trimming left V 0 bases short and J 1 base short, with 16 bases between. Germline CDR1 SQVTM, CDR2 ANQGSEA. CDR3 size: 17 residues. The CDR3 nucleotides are TGCAGCGTTGAAGATCGAGCCACTTTGGGGGCCAAAAACATTCAGTACTTC. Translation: CSVEDRATLGAKNIQYF.

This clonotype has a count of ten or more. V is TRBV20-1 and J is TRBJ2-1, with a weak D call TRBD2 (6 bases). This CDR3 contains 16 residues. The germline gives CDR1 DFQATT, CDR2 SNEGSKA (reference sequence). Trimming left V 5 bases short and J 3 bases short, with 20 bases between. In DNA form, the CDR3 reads TGCAGTGCTGACACCGATTTAGCGGAGTACTACAATGAGCAGTTCTTC. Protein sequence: CSADTDLAEYYNEQFF.

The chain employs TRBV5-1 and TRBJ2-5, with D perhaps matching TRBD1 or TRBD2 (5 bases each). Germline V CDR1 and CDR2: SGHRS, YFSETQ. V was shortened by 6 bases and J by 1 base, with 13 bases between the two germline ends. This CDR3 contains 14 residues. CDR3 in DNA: TGCGCCAGCACCGACGGGACGGCCCAAGAGACCCAGTACTTC. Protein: CASTDGTAQETQYF. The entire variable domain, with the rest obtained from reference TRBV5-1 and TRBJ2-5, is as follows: KAGVTQTPRYLIKTRGQQVTLSCSPISGHRSVSWYQQTPGQGLQFLFEYFSETQRNKGNFPGRFSGRQFSNSRSEMNVSTLELGDSALYLCASTDGTAQETQYFGPGTRLLVL.

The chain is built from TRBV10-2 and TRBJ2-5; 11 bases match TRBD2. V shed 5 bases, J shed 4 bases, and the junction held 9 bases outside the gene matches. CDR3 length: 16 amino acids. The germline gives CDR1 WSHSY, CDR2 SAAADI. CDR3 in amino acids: CASSLGVAGGVETQYF. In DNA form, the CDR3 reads TGCGCCAGCAGTCTCGGAGTAGCGGGGGGGGTAGAGACCCAGTACTTC.

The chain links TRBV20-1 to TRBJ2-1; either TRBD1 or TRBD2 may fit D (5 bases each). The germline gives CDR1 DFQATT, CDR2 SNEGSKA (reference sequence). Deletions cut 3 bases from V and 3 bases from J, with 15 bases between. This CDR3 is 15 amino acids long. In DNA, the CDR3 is TGCAGTGCTAGGCCGGGGCAACTGATCTACAATGAGCAGTTCTTC. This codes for CSARPGQLIYNEQFF.

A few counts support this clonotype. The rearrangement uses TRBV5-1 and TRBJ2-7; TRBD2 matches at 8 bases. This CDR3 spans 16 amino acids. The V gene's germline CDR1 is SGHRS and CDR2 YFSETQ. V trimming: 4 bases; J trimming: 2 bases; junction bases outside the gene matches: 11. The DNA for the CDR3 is TGCGCCAGCAGCCCCCAACATACGGGAGGGCCCTACGAGCAGTACTTC. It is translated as CASSPQHTGGPYEQYF.

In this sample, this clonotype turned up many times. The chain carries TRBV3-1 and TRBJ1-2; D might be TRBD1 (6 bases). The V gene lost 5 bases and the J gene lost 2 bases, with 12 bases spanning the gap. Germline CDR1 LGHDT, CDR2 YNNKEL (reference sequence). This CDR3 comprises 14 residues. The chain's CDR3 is CASSTQGVNYGYTF. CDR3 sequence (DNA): TGTGCCAGCAGCACACAGGGAGTCAACTATGGCTACACCTTC.

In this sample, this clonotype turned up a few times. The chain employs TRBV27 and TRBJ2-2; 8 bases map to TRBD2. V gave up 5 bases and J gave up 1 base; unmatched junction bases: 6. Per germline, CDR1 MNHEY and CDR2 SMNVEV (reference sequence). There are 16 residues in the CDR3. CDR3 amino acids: CASSISGNLNTGELFF. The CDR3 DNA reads TGTGCCAGCAGTATTAGCGGGAACTTGAACACCGGGGAGCTGTTTTTT.

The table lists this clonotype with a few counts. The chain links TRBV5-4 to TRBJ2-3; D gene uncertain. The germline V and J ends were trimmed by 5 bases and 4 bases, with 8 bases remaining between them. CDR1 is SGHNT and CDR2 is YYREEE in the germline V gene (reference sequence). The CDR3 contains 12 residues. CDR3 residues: CASSKGSDTQYF. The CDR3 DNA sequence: TGTGCCAGCAGTAAAGGGTCAGATACGCAGTATTTT.

The CDR3 region is CASSFGLNGYTF. DNA of the CDR3: TGTGCCAGCAGTTTCGGGCTGAATGGCTACACCTTC. This chain connects TRBV12-3 or TRBV12-4 to TRBJ1-2; no reliable D call. The V gene lost 3 bases and the J gene lost 6 bases, with 8 bases spanning the gap. This CDR3 has 12 residues.

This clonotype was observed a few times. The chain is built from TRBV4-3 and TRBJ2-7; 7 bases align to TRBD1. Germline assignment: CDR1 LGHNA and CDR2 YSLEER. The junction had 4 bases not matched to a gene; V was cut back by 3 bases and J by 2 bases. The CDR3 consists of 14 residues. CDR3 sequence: CASSQGTVAYEQYF. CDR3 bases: TGCGCCAGCAGCCAGGGGACAGTAGCCTACGAGCAGTACTTC.

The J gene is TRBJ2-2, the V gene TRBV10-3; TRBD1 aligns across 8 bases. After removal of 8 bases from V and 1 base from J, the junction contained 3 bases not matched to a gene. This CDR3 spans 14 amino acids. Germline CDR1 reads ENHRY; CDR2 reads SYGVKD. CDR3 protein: CAIRGQENTGELFF. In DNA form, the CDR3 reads TGTGCCATCCGGGGACAGGAGAACACCGGGGAGCTGTTTTTT.

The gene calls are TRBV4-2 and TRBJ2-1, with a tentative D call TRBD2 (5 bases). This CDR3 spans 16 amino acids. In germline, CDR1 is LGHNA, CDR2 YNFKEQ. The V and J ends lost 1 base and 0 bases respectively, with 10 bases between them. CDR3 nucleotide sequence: TGTGCCAGCAGCCAAGTCCAGCGGAGCTCCTACAATGAGCAGTTCTTC. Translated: CASSQVQRSSYNEQFF.

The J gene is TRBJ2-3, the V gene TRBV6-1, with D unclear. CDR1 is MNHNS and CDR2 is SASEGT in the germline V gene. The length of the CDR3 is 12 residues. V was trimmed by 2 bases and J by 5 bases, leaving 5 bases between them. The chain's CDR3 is CASSEQQDTQYF. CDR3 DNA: TGTGCCAGCAGTGAACAGCAAGATACGCAGTATTTT.

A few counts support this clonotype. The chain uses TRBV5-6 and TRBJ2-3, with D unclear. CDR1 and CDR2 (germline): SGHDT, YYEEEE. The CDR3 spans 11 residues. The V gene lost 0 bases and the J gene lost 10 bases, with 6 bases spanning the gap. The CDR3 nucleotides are TGTGCCAGCAGCTTGGCCCGTGCGCAGTATTTT. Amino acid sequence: CASSLARAQYF. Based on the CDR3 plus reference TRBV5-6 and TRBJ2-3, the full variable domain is DAGVTQSPTHLIKTRGQQVTLRCSPKSGHDTVSWYQQALGQGPQFIFQYYEEEERQRGNFPDRFSGHQFPNYSSELNVNALLLGDSALYLCASSLARAQYFGPGTRLTVL.

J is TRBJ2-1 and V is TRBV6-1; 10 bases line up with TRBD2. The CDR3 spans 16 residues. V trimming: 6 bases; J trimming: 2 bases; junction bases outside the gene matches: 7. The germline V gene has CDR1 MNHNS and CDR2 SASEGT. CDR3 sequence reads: CASRTSSGSTYNEQFF. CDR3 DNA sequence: TGTGCCAGCAGAACTTCTAGCGGGAGTACCTACAATGAGCAGTTCTTC.

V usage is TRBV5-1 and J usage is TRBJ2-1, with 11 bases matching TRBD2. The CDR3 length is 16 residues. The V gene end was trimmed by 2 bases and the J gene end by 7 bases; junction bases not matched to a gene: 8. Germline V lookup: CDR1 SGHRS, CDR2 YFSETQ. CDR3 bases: TGCGCCAGCAGCTTCTTTCTGACTAGCGGGATAAATGAGCAGTTCTTC. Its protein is CASSFFLTSGINEQFF.

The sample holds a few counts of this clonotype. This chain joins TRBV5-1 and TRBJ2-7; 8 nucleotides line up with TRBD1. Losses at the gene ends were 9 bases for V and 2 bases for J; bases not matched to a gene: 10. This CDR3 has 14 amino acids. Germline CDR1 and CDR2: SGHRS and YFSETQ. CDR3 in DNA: TGCGCCACCAAAGGAGGACAGGGAGCCTACGAGCAGTACTTC. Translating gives CATKGGQGAYEQYF.